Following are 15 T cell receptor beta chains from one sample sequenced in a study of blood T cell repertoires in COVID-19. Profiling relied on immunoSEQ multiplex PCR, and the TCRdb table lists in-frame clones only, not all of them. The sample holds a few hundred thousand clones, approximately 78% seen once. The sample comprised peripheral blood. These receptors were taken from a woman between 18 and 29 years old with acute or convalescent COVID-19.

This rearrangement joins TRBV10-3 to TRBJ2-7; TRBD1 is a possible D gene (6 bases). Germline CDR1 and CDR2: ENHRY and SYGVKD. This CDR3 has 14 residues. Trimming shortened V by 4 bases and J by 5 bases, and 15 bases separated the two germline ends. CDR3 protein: CAISGWGQGHEQYF. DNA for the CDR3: TGTGCCATCAGTGGGTGGGGGCAGGGGCACGAGCAGTACTTC.

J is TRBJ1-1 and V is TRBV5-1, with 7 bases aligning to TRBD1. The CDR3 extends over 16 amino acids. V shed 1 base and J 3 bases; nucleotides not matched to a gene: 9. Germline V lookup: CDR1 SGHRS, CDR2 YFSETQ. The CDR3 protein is CASSLRGPVGHTEAFF. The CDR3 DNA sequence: TGCGCCAGCAGCTTGAGGGGGCCCGTAGGTCACACTGAAGCTTTCTTT.

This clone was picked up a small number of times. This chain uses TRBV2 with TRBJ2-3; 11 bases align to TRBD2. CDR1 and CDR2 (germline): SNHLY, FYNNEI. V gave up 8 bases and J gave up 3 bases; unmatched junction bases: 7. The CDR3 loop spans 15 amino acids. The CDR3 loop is CASLKTSGTTDTQYF. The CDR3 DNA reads TGTGCCAGCCTTAAGACTAGCGGGACAACAGATACGCAGTATTTT.

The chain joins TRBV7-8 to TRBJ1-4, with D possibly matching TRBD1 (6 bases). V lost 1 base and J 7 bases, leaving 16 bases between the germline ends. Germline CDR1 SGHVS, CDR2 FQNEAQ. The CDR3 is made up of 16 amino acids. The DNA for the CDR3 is TGTGCCAGCAGCTTAGTTAATGCGGGGGCGGGTGAAAAACTGTTTTTT. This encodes CASSLVNAGAGEKLFF.

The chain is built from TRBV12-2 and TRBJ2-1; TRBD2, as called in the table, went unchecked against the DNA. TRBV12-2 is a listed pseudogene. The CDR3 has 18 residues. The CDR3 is CASRRRLAGCPLYNEQFF. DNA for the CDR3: TGTGCAAGTCGTCGTCGTTTAGCGGGATGCCCCCTATACAATGAGCAGTTCTTC.

CDR3 sequence reads: CAISGQGANEQFF. DNA of the CDR3: TGTGCCATCAGTGGTCAAGGGGCCAATGAGCAGTTCTTC. The chain couples TRBV10-3 to TRBJ2-1; D may be TRBD1 (5 bases). Germline values: CDR1 ENHRY, CDR2 SYGVKD. This CDR3 is built from 13 residues. The V gene lost 4 bases and the J gene lost 6 bases, with 10 bases spanning the gap.

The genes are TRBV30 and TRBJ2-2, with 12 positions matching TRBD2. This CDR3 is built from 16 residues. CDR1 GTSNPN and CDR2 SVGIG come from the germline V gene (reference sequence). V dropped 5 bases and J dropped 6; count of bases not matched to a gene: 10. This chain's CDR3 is CAWSGLAGRHSGELFF. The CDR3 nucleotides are TGTGCCTGGTCGGGACTAGCGGGCCGTCACTCCGGGGAGCTGTTTTTT.

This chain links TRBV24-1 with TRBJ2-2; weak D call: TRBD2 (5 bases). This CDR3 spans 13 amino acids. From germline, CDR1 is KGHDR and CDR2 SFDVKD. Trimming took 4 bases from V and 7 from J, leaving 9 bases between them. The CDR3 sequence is CATSDRTDGELFF. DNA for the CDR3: TGTGCCACCAGTGACCGGACTGACGGGGAGCTGTTTTTT.

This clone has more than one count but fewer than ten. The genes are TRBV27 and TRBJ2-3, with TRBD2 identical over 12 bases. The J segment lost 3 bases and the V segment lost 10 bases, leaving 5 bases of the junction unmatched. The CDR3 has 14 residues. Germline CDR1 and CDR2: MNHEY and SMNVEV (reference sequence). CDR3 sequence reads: CATQLAGGTDTQYF. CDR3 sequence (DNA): TGTGCCACCCAGCTAGCGGGAGGGACAGATACGCAGTATTTT.

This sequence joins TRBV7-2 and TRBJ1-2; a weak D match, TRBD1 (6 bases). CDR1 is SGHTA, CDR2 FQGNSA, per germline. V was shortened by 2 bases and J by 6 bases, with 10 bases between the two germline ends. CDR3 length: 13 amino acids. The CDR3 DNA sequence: TGTGCCAGCAGCTTAAACAGGGATAATGGCTACACCTTC. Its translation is CASSLNRDNGYTF.

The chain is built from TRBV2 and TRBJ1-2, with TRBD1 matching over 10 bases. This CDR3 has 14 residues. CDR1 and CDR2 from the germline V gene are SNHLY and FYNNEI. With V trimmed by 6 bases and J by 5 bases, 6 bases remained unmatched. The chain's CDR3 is CASSPDRGRYGYTF. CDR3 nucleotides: TGTGCCAGCAGCCCTGACAGGGGGCGGTATGGCTACACCTTC. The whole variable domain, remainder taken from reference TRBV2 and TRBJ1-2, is EPEVTQTPSHQVTQMGQEVILRCVPISNHLYFYWYRQILGQKVEFLVSFYNNEISEKSEIFDDQFSVERPDGSNFTLKIRSTKLEDSAMYFCASSPDRGRYGYTFGSGTRLTVV.

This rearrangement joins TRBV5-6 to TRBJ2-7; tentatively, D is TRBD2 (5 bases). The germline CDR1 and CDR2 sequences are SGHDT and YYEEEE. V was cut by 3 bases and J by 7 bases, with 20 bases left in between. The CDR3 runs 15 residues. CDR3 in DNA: TGTGCCAGCAGCTCGAGGGATTTCCCCCTTGAAGAGCAGTACTTC. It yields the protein CASSSRDFPLEEQYF.

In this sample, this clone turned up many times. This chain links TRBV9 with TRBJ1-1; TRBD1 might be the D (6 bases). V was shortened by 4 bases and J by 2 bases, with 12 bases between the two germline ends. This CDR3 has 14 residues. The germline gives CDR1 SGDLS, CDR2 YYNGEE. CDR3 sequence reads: CASSPRTVNTEAFF. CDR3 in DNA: TGTGCCAGCAGCCCGCGGACAGTAAACACTGAAGCTTTCTTT.

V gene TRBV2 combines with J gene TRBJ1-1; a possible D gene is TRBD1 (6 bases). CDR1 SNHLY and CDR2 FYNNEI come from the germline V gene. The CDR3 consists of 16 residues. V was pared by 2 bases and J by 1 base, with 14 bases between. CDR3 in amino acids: CASSERGGGWNTEAFF. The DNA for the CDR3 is TGTGCCAGCAGTGAACGGGGGGGCGGATGGAACACTGAAGCTTTCTTT.

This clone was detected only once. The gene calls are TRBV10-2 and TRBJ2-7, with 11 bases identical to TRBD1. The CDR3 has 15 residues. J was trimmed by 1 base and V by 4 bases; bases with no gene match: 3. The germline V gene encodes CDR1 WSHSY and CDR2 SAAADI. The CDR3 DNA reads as TGCGCCAGCAGTGGGTGGGACAGGGGGTCCTACGAGCAGTACTTC. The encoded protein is CASSGWDRGSYEQYF.